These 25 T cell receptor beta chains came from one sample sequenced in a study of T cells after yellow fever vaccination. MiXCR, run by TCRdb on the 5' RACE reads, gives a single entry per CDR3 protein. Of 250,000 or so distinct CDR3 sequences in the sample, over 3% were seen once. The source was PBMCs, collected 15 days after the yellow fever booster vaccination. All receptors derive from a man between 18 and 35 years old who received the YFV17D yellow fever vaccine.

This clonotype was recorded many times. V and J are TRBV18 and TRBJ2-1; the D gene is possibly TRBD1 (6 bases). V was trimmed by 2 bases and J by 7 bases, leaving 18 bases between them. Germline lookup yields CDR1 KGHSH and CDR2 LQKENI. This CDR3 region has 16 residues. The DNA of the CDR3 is TGTGCCAGCTCACCAGCCGTGACAGGAGTACCGAATGAGCAGTTCTTC. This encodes CASSPAVTGVPNEQFF.

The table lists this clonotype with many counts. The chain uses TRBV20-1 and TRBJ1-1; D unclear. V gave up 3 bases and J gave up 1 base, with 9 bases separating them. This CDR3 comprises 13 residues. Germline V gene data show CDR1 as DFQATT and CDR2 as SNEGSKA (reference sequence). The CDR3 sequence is CSARPARNTEAFF. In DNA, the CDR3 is TGCAGTGCTAGGCCTGCCAGGAACACTGAAGCTTTCTTT.

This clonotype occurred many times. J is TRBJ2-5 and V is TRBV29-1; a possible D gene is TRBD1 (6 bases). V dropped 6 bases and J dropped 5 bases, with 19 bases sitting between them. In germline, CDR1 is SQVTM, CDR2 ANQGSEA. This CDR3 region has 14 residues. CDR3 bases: TGCAGCGTAACCACAGGGTCGGGTCGGGAGACCCAGTACTTC. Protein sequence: CSVTTGSGRETQYF. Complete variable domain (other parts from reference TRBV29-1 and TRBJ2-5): SAVISQKPSRDICQRGTSLTIQCQVDSQVTMMFWYRQQPGQSLTLIATANQGSEATYESGFVIDKFPISRPNLTFSTLTVSNMSPEDSSIYLCSVTTGSGRETQYFGPGTRLLVL.

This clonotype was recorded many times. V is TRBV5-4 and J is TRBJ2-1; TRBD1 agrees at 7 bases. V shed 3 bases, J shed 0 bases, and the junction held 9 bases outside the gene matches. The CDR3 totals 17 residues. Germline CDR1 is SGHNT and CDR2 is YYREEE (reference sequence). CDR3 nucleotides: TGTGCCAGCAGCTATGCTTGGACAGGTAGCTCCTACAATGAGCAGTTCTTC. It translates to CASSYAWTGSSYNEQFF.

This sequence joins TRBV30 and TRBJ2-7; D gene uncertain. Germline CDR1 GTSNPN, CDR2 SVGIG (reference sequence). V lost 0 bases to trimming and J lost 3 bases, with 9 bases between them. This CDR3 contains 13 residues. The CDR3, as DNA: TGTGCCTGGAGTGTACAACCCCGCTACGAGCAGTACTTC. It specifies CAWSVQPRYEQYF. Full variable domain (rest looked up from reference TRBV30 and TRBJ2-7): SQTIHQWPATLVQPVGSPLSLECTVEGTSNPNLYWYRQAAGRGLQLLFYSVGIGQISSEVPQNLSASRPQDRQFILSSKKLLLSDSGFYLCAWSVQPRYEQYFGPGTRLTVT.

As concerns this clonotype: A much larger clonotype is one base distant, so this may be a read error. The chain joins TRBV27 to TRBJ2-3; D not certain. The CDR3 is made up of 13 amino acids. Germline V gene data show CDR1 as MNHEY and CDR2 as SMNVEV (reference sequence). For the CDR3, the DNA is TGTGCCAGCAGTCAAAGGGCTCGAGGTACGGAGTATTTT. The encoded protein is CASSQRARGTEYF.

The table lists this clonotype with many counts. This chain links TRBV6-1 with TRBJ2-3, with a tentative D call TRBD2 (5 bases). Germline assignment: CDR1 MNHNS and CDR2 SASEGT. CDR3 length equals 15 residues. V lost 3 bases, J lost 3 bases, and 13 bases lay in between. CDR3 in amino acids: CASSDNIGGTDTQYF. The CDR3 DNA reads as TGTGCCAGCAGTGATAATATTGGCGGGACAGATACGCAGTATTTT.

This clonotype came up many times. The CDR3: CSARRLAGGTDLAKNIQYF. The CDR3, as DNA: TGCAGTGCTAGAAGACTAGCGGGGGGGACCGACCTAGCCAAAAACATTCAGTACTTC. The gene calls are TRBV20-1 and TRBJ2-4; 14 bases align to TRBD2. Germline CDR1 DFQATT, CDR2 SNEGSKA (reference sequence). V lost 2 bases and J lost 0; bases outside the gene matches: 9. The CDR3 runs to 19 residues.

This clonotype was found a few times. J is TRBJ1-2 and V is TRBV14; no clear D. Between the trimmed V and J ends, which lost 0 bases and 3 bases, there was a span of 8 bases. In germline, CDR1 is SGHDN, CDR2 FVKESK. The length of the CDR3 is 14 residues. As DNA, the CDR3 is TGTGCCAGCAGCCAAGACGGCAGCCACTATGGCTACACCTTC. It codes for CASSQDGSHYGYTF.

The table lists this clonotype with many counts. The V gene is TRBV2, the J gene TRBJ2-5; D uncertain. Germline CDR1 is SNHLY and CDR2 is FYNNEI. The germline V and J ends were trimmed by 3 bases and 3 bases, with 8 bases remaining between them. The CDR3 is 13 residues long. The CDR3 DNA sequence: TGTGCCAGCAGTGATAGGCACAAAGAGACCCAGTACTTC. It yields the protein CASSDRHKETQYF.

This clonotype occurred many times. In DNA, the CDR3 is TGTGCCAGCAGCCAAACCGAGGGGGTTGGGCAGTACTTC. It is translated as CASSQTEGVGQYF. This chain links TRBV11-2 with TRBJ2-7, with D tentatively TRBD1 (6 bases). Germline assignment: CDR1 SGHAT and CDR2 FQNNGV. The CDR3 is made up of 13 amino acids. Trimming cost V 5 bases and J 9 bases, with 17 bases left between them.

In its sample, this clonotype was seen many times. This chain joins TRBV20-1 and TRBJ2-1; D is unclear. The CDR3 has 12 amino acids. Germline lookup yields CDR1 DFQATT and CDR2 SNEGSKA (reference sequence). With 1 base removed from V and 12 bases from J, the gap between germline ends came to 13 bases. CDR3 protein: CSARVWVGSQFF. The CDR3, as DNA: TGCAGTGCTAGAGTTTGGGTGGGGTCGCAGTTCTTC.

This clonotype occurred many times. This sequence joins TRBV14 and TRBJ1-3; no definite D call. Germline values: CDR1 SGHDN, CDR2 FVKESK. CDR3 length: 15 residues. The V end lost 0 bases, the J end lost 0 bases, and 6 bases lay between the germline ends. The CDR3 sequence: CASSQDFHSGNTIYF. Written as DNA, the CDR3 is TGTGCCAGCAGCCAAGATTTTCACTCTGGAAACACCATATATTTT.

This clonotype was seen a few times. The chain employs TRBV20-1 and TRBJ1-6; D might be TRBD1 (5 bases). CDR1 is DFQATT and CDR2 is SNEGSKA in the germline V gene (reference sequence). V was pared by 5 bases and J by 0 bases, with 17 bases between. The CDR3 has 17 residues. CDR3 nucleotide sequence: TGCAGTGCTGGGGGAATAACCCCAAGCTCCTATAATTCACCCCTCCACTTT. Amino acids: CSAGGITPSSYNSPLHF.

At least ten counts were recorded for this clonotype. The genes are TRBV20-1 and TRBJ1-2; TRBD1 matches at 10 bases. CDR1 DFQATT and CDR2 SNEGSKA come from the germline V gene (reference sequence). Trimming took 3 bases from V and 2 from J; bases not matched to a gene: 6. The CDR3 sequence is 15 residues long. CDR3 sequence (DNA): TGCAGTGCTAGTAAGGGACAGGGGCAAAACTATGGCTACACCTTC. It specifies CSASKGQGQNYGYTF.

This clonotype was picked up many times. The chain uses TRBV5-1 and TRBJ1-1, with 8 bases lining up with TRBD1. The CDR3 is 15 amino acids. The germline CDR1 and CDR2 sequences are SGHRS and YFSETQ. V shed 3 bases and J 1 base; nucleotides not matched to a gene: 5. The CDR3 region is CASSYLTGANTEAFF. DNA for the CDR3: TGCGCCAGCAGCTACCTGACAGGGGCGAACACTGAAGCTTTCTTT.

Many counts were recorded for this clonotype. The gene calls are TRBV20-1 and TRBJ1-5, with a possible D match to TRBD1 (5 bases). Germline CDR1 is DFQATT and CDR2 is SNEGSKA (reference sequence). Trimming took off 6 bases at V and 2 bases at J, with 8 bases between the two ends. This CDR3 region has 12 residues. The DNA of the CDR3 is TGCAGTGCAGCCAGGGGCAATCAGCCCCAGCATTTT. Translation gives CSAARGNQPQHF.

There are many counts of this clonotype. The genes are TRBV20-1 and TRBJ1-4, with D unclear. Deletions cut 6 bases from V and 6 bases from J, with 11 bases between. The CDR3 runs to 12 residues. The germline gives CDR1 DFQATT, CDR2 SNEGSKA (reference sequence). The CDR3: CSADPGDEKLFF. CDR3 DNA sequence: TGCAGTGCGGATCCCGGGGATGAAAAACTGTTTTTT.

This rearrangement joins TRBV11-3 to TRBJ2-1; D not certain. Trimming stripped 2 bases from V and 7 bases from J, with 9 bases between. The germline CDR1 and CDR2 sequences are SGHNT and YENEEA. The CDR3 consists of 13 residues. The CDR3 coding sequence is TGTGCCAGCAGCTTACTTGGGGTAAATGAGCAGTTCTTC. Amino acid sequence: CASSLLGVNEQFF.

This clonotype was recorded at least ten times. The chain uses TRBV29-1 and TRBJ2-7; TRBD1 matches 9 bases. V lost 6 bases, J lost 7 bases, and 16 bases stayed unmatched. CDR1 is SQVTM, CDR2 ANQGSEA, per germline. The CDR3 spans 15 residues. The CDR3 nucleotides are TGCAGCGTCACCAGATCAGGGACAGGGTTGAGGGAGCAGTACTTC. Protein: CSVTRSGTGLREQYF.

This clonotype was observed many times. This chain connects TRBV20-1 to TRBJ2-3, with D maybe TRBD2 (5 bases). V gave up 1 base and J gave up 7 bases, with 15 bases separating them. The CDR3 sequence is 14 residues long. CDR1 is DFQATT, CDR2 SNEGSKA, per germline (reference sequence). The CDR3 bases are TGCAGTGCTAGAGTAGAGGGCCTGAGATATACGCAGTATTTT. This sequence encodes CSARVEGLRYTQYF.

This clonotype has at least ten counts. CDR3 in amino acids: CASSTPPSEKLFF. The CDR3 DNA follows: TGCGCCAGCAGCACCCCCCCTAGTGAAAAACTGTTTTTT. The chain combines TRBV5-1 with TRBJ1-4; D gene uncertain. Germline CDR1 SGHRS, CDR2 YFSETQ. The germline V and J ends were trimmed by 4 bases and 7 bases, with 11 bases remaining between them. The CDR3 runs 13 residues. Combining the CDR3 with reference TRBV5-1 and TRBJ1-4 gives the whole variable domain KAGVTQTPRYLIKTRGQQVTLSCSPISGHRSVSWYQQTPGQGLQFLFEYFSETQRNKGNFPGRFSGRQFSNSRSEMNVSTLELGDSALYLCASSTPPSEKLFFGSGTQLSVL.

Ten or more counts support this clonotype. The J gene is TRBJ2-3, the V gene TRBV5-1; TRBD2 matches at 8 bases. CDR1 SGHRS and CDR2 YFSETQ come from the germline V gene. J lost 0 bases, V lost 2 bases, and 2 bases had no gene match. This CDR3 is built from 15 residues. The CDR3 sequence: CASSFSGVSTDTQYF. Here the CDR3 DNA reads TGCGCCAGCAGCTTTAGCGGGGTTAGCACAGATACGCAGTATTTT. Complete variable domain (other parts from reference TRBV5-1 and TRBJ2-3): KAGVTQTPRYLIKTRGQQVTLSCSPISGHRSVSWYQQTPGQGLQFLFEYFSETQRNKGNFPGRFSGRQFSNSRSEMNVSTLELGDSALYLCASSFSGVSTDTQYFGPGTRLTVL.

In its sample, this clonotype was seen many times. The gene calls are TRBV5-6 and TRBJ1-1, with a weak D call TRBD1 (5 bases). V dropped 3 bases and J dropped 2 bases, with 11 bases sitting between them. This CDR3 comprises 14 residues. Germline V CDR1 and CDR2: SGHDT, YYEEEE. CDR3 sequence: CASSWRGGNTEAFF. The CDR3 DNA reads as TGTGCCAGCAGCTGGAGGGGCGGAAACACTGAAGCTTTCTTT.

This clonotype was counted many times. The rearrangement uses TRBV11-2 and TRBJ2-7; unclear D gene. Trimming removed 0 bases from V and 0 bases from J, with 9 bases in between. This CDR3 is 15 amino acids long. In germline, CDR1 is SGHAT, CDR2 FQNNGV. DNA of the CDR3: TGTGCCAGCAGCTTAGAATTGGGATACTCCTACGAGCAGTACTTC. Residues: CASSLELGYSYEQYF.